This passage covers 20 T cell receptor beta chains from one sample sequenced in a study of T cell responses to AZD1222 COVID-19 vaccine. Generated by immunoSEQ multiplex PCR, the TCRdb table keeps only in-frame clones and is missing some. The data hold tens of thousands of clones, with around 82% observed a single time. This material consisted of peripheral blood, taken on day 0 of AZD1222 vaccination. The source is an adult in good health.

J is TRBJ1-4 and V is TRBV29-1, with 7 bases fitting TRBD1. The CDR3 contains 15 residues. CDR1 and CDR2 (germline): SQVTM, ANQGSEA. J lost 3 bases, V lost 4 bases, and 8 bases had no gene match. CDR3 residues: CSVVRSGTANEKLFF. CDR3 sequence (DNA): TGCAGCGTTGTTAGGTCCGGGACAGCTAATGAAAAACTGTTTTTT.

The gene calls are TRBV19 and TRBJ1-6; D uncertain. CDR1 and CDR2 from the germline V gene are LNHDA and SQIVND (reference sequence). The CDR3 extends over 14 amino acids. V was pared by 5 bases and J by 7 bases, with 12 bases between. CDR3 amino acids: CASSADGRNSPLHF. The CDR3, as DNA: TGTGCCAGTAGTGCAGACGGACGGAATTCACCCCTCCACTTT.

V and J are TRBV10-3 and TRBJ2-7; D perhaps matches TRBD2 (6 bases). V gave up 6 bases and J gave up 0 bases, with 9 bases separating them. The germline CDR1 and CDR2 sequences are ENHRY and SYGVKD. This CDR3 contains 13 residues. DNA of the CDR3: TGTGCCATCAGCCAGACTAGCTCCTACGAGCAGTACTTC. This gives the protein CAISQTSSYEQYF.

The chain joins TRBV13 to TRBJ2-5; TRBD1 matches 10 bases. CDR3 length: 16 residues. V lost 5 bases to trimming and J lost 4 bases; unmatched junction nucleotides: 10. From germline, CDR1 is PRHDT and CDR2 FYEKMQ (reference sequence). CDR3 in DNA: TGTGCCAGCAGCCCCACGGGACAGGGGTATGGAGAGACCCAGTACTTC. As protein: CASSPTGQGYGETQYF.

The chain recombines TRBV27 with TRBJ1-5; D not resolved. CDR3 length equals 13 residues. The V end was cut by 1 base, the J end by 9 bases, with 10 bases between. Germline CDR1 reads MNHEY; CDR2 reads SMNVEV (reference sequence). For the CDR3, the DNA is TGTGCCAGCAGTTTATATCTCCTGGGGCCCCAGCATTTT. This sequence encodes CASSLYLLGPQHF.

The chain employs TRBV2 and TRBJ2-7; TRBD2 agrees at 10 bases. This CDR3 contains 13 residues. V trimming: 6 bases; J trimming: 3 bases; junction bases outside the gene matches: 2. Looked up from germline, CDR1 is SNHLY and CDR2 is FYNNEI. CDR3: CASRIAGGYEQYF. CDR3 nucleotide sequence: TGTGCCAGCAGGATAGCGGGGGGCTACGAGCAGTACTTC.

V is TRBV27 and J is TRBJ1-1; no definite D call. From germline, CDR1 is MNHEY and CDR2 SMNVEV (reference sequence). This CDR3 is 15 amino acids long. Trimming cost V 5 bases and J 5 bases, with 18 bases left between them. The CDR3 sequence: CASSPRTGRGTEAFF. CDR3 bases: TGTGCCAGCAGTCCCAGGACTGGGCGAGGGACTGAAGCTTTCTTT.

V and J are TRBV6-1 and TRBJ1-4; maybe TRBD1 (5 bases). Trimming cost V 0 bases and J 3 bases, with 8 bases left between them. The germline V gene has CDR1 MNHNS and CDR2 SASEGT. This CDR3 is built from 15 residues. This CDR3 reads CASSEAGAPNEKLFF. DNA of the CDR3: TGTGCCAGCAGTGAAGCAGGGGCTCCTAATGAAAAACTGTTTTTT.

The chain joins TRBV30 to TRBJ2-1; 13 bases fit TRBD2. With V trimmed by 2 bases and J by 10 bases, 8 bases remained unmatched. CDR1 and CDR2 from the germline V gene are GTSNPN and SVGIG (reference sequence). The CDR3 spans 15 residues. CDR3 loop: CAWSIRTSGGREQFF. The CDR3 region has the DNA TGTGCCTGGAGTATTAGGACTAGCGGGGGTCGGGAGCAGTTCTTC.

The chain has TRBV28 and TRBJ1-1; D remains ambiguous. V was shortened by 8 bases and J by 2 bases, with 6 bases between the two germline ends. Per germline, CDR1 MDHEN and CDR2 SYDVKM. The CDR3 loop spans 11 amino acids. CDR3 DNA: TGTGCCAGCGTGAGAAACACTGAAGCTTTCTTT. Translating it yields CASVRNTEAFF. Supplemented by reference TRBV28 and TRBJ1-1, the full variable domain reads DVKVTQSSRYLVKRTGEKVFLECVQDMDHENMFWYRQDPGLGLRLIYFSYDVKMKEKGDIPEGYSVSREKKERFSLILESASTNQTSMYLCASVRNTEAFFGQGTRLTVV.

This clone showed up just a few times. CDR3 nucleotides: TGTGCCAGCAGTCACCCGAACACCGGGGAGCTGTTTTTT. This gives the protein CASSHPNTGELFF. This sequence joins TRBV12-3 or TRBV12-4 and TRBJ2-2; D unclear. This CDR3 is built from 13 residues. Trimming took off 5 bases at V and 0 bases at J, with 4 bases between the two ends.

The genes are TRBV20-1 and TRBJ2-1; TRBD2 aligns across 8 bases. This CDR3 is 14 amino acids long. J lost 9 bases, V lost 3 bases, and 10 bases had no gene match. Germline loops: CDR1 DFQATT, CDR2 SNEGSKA (reference sequence). In DNA, the CDR3 is TGCAGTGCTAGTAAGCCGGGAGGGCGGCTTGAGCAGTTCTTC. Protein: CSASKPGGRLEQFF.

The chain recombines TRBV12-3 or TRBV12-4 with TRBJ1-2; D not certain. The CDR3 consists of 13 residues. V gave up 3 bases and J gave up 4 bases, with 9 bases separating them. Written as DNA, the CDR3 is TGTGCCAGCAGTTTGGGAGGGTCCTATGGCTACACCTTC. Protein sequence: CASSLGGSYGYTF.

The chain joins TRBV11-2 to TRBJ2-5; 13 bases map to TRBD2. CDR1 and CDR2 from the germline V gene are SGHAT and FQNNGV. V trimming: 4 bases; J trimming: 3 bases; junction bases outside the gene matches: 2. The CDR3 sequence is 15 residues long. The CDR3 nucleotides read TGTGCCAGCAGCTATACTAGCGGGGGGGAAGAGACCCAGTACTTC. This codes for CASSYTSGGEETQYF.

The chain has TRBV7-6 and TRBJ1-5; TRBD1 matches 7 bases. The CDR3 is 15 amino acids. Germline CDR1 reads SGHVS; CDR2 reads FNYEAQ. V dropped 5 bases and J dropped 0; count of bases not matched to a gene: 4. The CDR3 nucleotides read TGTGCCAGCAGCATGACAGGGTATAGCAATCAGCCCCAGCATTTT. Its translation is CASSMTGYSNQPQHF.

The chain combines TRBV4-2 with TRBJ2-2; D is uncertain. V was trimmed by 1 base and J by 7 bases, leaving 10 bases between them. The germline V gene has CDR1 LGHNA and CDR2 YNFKEQ. The CDR3 extends over 14 amino acids. The CDR3 DNA follows: TGTGCCAGCAGCCAAGCGGAACCTAGCGGGGAGCTGTTTTTT. It yields the protein CASSQAEPSGELFF.

V usage is TRBV6-5 and J usage is TRBJ2-1; no clear D. This CDR3 comprises 13 residues. V lost 7 bases and J lost 2, with 9 bases in between. The germline V gene encodes CDR1 MNHEY and CDR2 SVGAGI. The CDR3 sequence: CASMPHTYNEQFF. Here the CDR3 DNA reads TGTGCCAGCATGCCGCACACCTACAATGAGCAGTTCTTC.

The chain links TRBV6-5 to TRBJ2-7; D gene ambiguous. Germline V CDR1 and CDR2: MNHEY, SVGAGI. This CDR3 is 12 amino acids long. The V end lost 6 bases, the J end lost 3 bases, and 9 bases lay between the germline ends. Here the CDR3 DNA reads TGTGCCAGCAGAGCCCTTAGCTACGAGCAGTACTTC. This encodes CASRALSYEQYF.

V usage is TRBV2 and J usage is TRBJ2-6, with D perhaps TRBD1 or TRBD2 (5 bases each). The CDR3 contains 15 residues. The germline gives CDR1 SNHLY, CDR2 FYNNEI. Trimming cost V 8 bases and J 1 base, with 12 bases left between them. The DNA of the CDR3 is TGTGCCAGCGGGGACGGCGAGTCTGGGGCCAACGTCCTGACTTTC. It codes for CASGDGESGANVLTF.

The chain is built from TRBV6-1 and TRBJ1-1, with a weak D call TRBD1 (6 bases). Germline loops: CDR1 MNHNS, CDR2 SASEGT. There are 16 residues in the CDR3. V lost 2 bases, J lost 0 bases, and 13 bases lay in between. The CDR3 reads CASSEIPGAMNTEAFF. The CDR3 DNA is TGTGCCAGCAGTGAAATTCCGGGGGCAATGAACACTGAAGCTTTCTTT.